This T cell receptor (beta chain) was captured in a study of human T cells and chemical hapten exposure. Time point described: patch test 2, 6 weeks after DPC sensitization. Documented treatment: therapeutic diphenylcyclopropenone sensitization with weekly scalp DPC. Each CDR3 protein is one row after TCRdb ran MiXCR on the RACE reads. The sample contains about 70,000 distinct CDR3 sequences, 8.5% of which appear only once. The CDR3 runs to 16 residues. CDR1 and CDR2 from the germline V gene are LGHDT and YNNKEL (reference sequence). V shed 10 bases and J 4 bases; nucleotides not matched to a gene: 10.

This clonotype was obtained from a woman in her forties or fifties with alopecia areata. Some clones in this sample may be carry-over from other donors' samples. Sequences were derived from whole blood, sampled in connection with sensitization to the hapten diphenylcyclopropenone (DPC). V gene TRBV3-1 combines with J gene TRBJ2-3, with TRBD2 matching over 14 bases. This chain's CDR3 is CAISRGLAGDPDTQYF. The CDR3 coding sequence is TGTGCCATCTCACGGGGACTAGCGGGGGACCCAGATACGCAGTATTTT.